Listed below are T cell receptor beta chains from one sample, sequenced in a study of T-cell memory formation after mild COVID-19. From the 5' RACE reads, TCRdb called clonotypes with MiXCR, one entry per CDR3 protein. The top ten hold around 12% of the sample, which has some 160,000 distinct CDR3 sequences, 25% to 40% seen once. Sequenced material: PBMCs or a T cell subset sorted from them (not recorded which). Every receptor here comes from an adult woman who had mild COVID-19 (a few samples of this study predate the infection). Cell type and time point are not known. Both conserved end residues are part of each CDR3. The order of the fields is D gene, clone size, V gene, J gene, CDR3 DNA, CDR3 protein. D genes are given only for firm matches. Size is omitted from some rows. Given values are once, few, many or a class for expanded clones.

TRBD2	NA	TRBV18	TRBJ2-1	TGTGCCAGCTCACCCCCAGCGGGGGGGCCCTTCAATGAGCAGTTCTTC	CASSPPAGGPFNEQFF
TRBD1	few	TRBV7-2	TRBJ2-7	TGTGCCAGCAGCACGGGACAGCCCTACGAGCAGTACTTC	CASSTGQPYEQYF
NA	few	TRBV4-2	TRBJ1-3	TGTGCCAGCAGCCAAGAGGCCCACAGCGCGTCTGGAAACACCATATATTTT	CASSQEAHSASGNTIYF
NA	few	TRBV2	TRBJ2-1	TGTGCCATCGGAGGGTACAATGAGCAGTTCTTC	CAIGGYNEQFF
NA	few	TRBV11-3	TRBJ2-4	TGTGCCAGCAGCTTAGGGCGGGCGGACATTCAGTACTTC	CASSLGRADIQYF
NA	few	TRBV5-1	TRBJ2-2	TGCGCCAGCGTACTACAGGCCTCGGGCACCGGGGAGCTGTTTTTT	CASVLQASGTGELFF
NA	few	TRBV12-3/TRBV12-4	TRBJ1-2	TGTGCCAGCAGTAGGGAGTCTAACTATGGCTACACCTTC	CASSRESNYGYTF
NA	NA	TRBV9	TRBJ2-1	TGTGCCAGCACCGCGGGGACAGCCGTCTGGAATGAGCAGTTCTTC	CASTAGTAVWNEQFF
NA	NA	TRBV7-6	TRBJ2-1	TGTGCCAGCAGCATTTCGCGGTTCCGGACTTGGGGTGAGCAGTTCTTC	CASSISRFRTWGEQFF
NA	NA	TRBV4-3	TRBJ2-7	TGCGCCAGCAGCCAAGACCCAGCAGGGGGGTACTACGAGCAGTACTTC	CASSQDPAGGYYEQYF
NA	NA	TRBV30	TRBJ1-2	TGTGCCTGGAGTCCTCTGGCCAGGTGGAACTATGGCTACACCTTC	CAWSPLARWNYGYTF
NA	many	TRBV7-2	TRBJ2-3	TGTGCCAGCAGCCCGCAGGCCCGTAGCACAGATACGCAGTATTTT	CASSPQARSTDTQYF
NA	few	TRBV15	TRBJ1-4	TGTGCCACCAGCGGAAGAGAGGTGGAAAAACTGTTTTTT	CATSGREVEKLFF
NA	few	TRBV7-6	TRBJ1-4	TGTGCCAGCAGCTTAGCCCCCCACCATGGGGCCAGTGGAGAAAAACTGTTTTTT	CASSLAPHHGASGEKLFF
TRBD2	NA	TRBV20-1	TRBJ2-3	TGCAGTGCTCGGAATCCGGGACTAGCTTCAGATACGCAGTATTTT	CSARNPGLASDTQYF
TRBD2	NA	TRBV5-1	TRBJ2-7	TGCGCCAGCAGCTTGAATCCTGGCGGGGGAAGCTCCTACGAGCAGTACTTC	CASSLNPGGGSSYEQYF
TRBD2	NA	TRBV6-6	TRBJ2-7	TGTGCCAGCAGTTACTCTCTAGCGGGGGGAGAGCAGTACTTC	CASSYSLAGGEQYF
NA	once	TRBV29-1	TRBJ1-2	TGCAGCGTTGAAGGAGGTGCAGGGAACTATGGCTACACCTTC	CSVEGGAGNYGYTF
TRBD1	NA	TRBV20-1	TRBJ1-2	TGCAGTGCTAGGGGGTACAGACAGGGGAACTATGGCTACACCTTC	CSARGYRQGNYGYTF
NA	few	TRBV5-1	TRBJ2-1	TGCGCCAGCAGCCTACAGGGCCCTAACAATGAGCAGTTCTTC	CASSLQGPNNEQFF
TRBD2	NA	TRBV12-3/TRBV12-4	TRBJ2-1	TGTGCCAGCAGTTTAGGTTCGATACTAGCGGCGAGGTCCAATGAGCAGTTCTTC	CASSLGSILAARSNEQFF
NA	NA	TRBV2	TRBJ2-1	TGTGCCAGCATTCGAGCTAGCGAAGAGCAGTTCTTC	CASIRASEEQFF
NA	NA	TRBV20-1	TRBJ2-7	TGCAGTGCCGATGACTCCAAAGACTACGAGCAGTACTTC	CSADDSKDYEQYF
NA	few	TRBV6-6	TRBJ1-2	TGTGCCAGCAGTCCGACAGGTCAAGCCTATGGCTACACCTTC	CASSPTGQAYGYTF
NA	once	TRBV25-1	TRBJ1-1	TGTGCCAGCAGTCATCAGAACACTGAAGCTTTCTTT	CASSHQNTEAFF
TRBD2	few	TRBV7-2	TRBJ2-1	TGTGCCAGCAGCTTAGTTAGCGGGAGGGCGGCTAATGAGCAGTTCTTC	CASSLVSGRAANEQFF
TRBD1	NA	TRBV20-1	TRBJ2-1	TGCAGTGCTACCGGGACAGGAGGTGAGCAGTTCTTC	CSATGTGGEQFF
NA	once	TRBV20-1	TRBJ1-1	TGCAGTGCTACAGGGGTTATGAACACTGAAGCTTTCTTT	CSATGVMNTEAFF
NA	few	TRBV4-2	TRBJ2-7	TGTGCCAGCAGCCAAGCGACGGAGCGCCCTTACGAGCAGTACTTC	CASSQATERPYEQYF
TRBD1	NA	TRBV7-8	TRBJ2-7	TGTGCCAGCAGCTTAGACGGGACAGGGGAGTACGAGCAGTACTTC	CASSLDGTGEYEQYF
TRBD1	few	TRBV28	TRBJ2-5	TGTGCCAGCAGTCCCCGACAGGGTAAAGAGACCCAGTACTTC	CASSPRQGKETQYF
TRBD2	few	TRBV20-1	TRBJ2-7	TGCAGTGCCCGCGGGGGAGCTAGCGGGTACGTGGAGCAGTACTTC	CSARGGASGYVEQYF
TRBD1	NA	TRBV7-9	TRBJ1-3	TGTGCCAGCAGCCGTACAGGGGGCATCTTGAAGCATTTT	CASSRTGGILKHF
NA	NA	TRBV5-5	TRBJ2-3	TGTGCCAGCATGACTCGGCAGGACCGCACAGATACGCAGTATTTT	CASMTRQDRTDTQYF
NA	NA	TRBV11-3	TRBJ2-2	TGTGCCAGCAGCTCCAGGCCCGGGGAGCTGTTTTTT	CASSSRPGELFF
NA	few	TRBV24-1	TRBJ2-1	TGTGCCACCAGTGATTTCAGCCAGGTCTATAATGAGCAGTTCTTC	CATSDFSQVYNEQFF
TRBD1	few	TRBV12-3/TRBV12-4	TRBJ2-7	TGTGCCAGCAGTACAGGGGGTGGTAGAGTCGAGCAGTACTTC	CASSTGGGRVEQYF
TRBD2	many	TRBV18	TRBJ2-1	TGTGCCAGCTCACCACTGCGGCCGCGGGAGGGCCTTAAGTACAATGAGCAGTTCTTC	CASSPLRPREGLKYNEQFF
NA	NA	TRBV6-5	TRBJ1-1	TGTGCCAGCAGTTACTCTACCACGGTCGGAGCTTTCTTT	CASSYSTTVGAFF
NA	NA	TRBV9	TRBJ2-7	TGTGCCAGCAGCGTGACTCAAAGCTCCTACGAGCAGTACTTC	CASSVTQSSYEQYF
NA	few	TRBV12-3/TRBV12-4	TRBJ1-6	TGTGCCAGCAATATCCAAAATTCACCCCTCCACTTT	CASNIQNSPLHF